Following are 26 T cell receptor beta chains from one sample sequenced in a study of CD8+ T cells in alopecia areata. As for treatment: oral pan-JAK inhibitor, 5-10 mg twice daily. The authors extracted RNA and reverse transcribed it into cDNA as the sequencing template. The data were produced by immunoSEQ multiplex PCR, yet TCRdb's version contains in-frame clones alone and is incomplete. The sample lists more than 150,000 clones; about three fifths were seen once. The sample was CD4+ T cells sorted from blood, taken at week 4, from a patient treated with tofacitinib. These TCRs come from a human donor with alopecia areata.

The chain employs TRBV30 and TRBJ1-1; no firm D call. This CDR3 has 20 residues. Germline CDR1 is GTSNPN and CDR2 is SVGIG (reference sequence). V was cut by 0 bases and J by 6 bases, with 32 bases left in between. The chain's CDR3 is CAWSVPSGRSFVLSGAEAFF. The CDR3 nucleotides read TGTGCCTGGAGTGTACCCTCCGGACGGAGCTTTGTTCTTTCGGGAGCTGAAGCTTTCTTT.

Only a few counts were recorded for this clone. The rearrangement links TRBV28 to TRBJ2-3; D possibly corresponds to TRBD2 (5 bases). The CDR3 runs 14 residues. The germline gives CDR1 MDHEN, CDR2 SYDVKM. Trimming left V 2 bases short and J 2 bases short, with 8 bases between. The CDR3 reads CASSLGGTTDTQYF. The CDR3 nucleotides are TGTGCCAGCAGTTTAGGAGGAACCACAGATACGCAGTATTTT.

The chain joins TRBV10-3 to TRBJ1-1, with D uncertain. There are 13 residues in the CDR3. Germline loops: CDR1 ENHRY, CDR2 SYGVKD. V lost 0 bases, J lost 5 bases, and 7 bases lay in between. The CDR3 loop is CAISESPGTEAFF. The CDR3 DNA reads TGTGCCATCAGTGAGTCGCCGGGAACTGAAGCTTTCTTT.

This clone was seen more than once but under ten times. The chain couples TRBV11-2 to TRBJ2-3; TRBD1 matches 8 bases. Germline CDR1 reads SGHAT; CDR2 reads FQNNGV. After removal of 4 bases from V and 0 bases from J, the junction contained 9 bases not matched to a gene. CDR3 length equals 17 residues. CDR3 coding DNA: TGTGCCAGCAGCTCCTATATGCGGACAGGGAGCACAGATACGCAGTATTTT. Translation: CASSSYMRTGSTDTQYF.

This clone was seen a handful of times. The V and J genes are TRBV29-1 and TRBJ2-2; 8 bases agree with TRBD1. The CDR3 extends over 14 amino acids. Germline CDR1 SQVTM, CDR2 ANQGSEA. Trimming took 6 bases from V and 4 from J; bases not matched to a gene: 7. In DNA form, the CDR3 reads TGCAGCGTCCGGGGGACAGGAGTCACCGGGGAGCTGTTTTTT. Translated: CSVRGTGVTGELFF.

This clone was recorded a few times. The gene calls are TRBV7-2 and TRBJ1-3; TRBD1 is a possible D gene (6 bases). The CDR3 has 15 amino acids. Looked up from germline, CDR1 is SGHTA and CDR2 is FQGNSA. V was trimmed by 3 bases and J by 0 bases, leaving 9 bases between them. CDR3 in amino acids: CASSFQGSSGNTIYF. CDR3 nucleotides: TGTGCCAGCAGCTTTCAGGGGAGCTCTGGAAACACCATATATTTT.

The chain recombines TRBV23-1 with TRBJ2-2; D uncertain. TRBV23-1 qualifies as an ORF whose function is uncertain. Trimming pared 8 bases from V and 4 bases from J, leaving 5 bases between. CDR3 length: 11 amino acids. The CDR3 protein is CASWRTGELFF. The CDR3 DNA sequence: TGCGCCAGCTGGCGCACCGGGGAGCTGTTTTTT.

The J gene is TRBJ2-2, the V gene TRBV29-1; 9 bases fit TRBD1. Germline V gene data show CDR1 as SQVTM and CDR2 as ANQGSEA. The CDR3 is 13 amino acids. The J segment lost 6 bases and the V segment lost 3 bases, leaving 2 bases of the junction unmatched. The CDR3 DNA sequence: TGCAGCGTTGATACAGGGGGCTCCGGGGAGCTGTTTTTT. Amino acids: CSVDTGGSGELFF.

The chain links TRBV28 to TRBJ1-1; D is possibly TRBD1 (5 bases). CDR1 and CDR2 from the germline V gene are MDHEN and SYDVKM. Trimming took 3 bases from V and 5 from J, leaving 10 bases between them. There are 13 residues in the CDR3. The CDR3 region is CASSFWRGTEAFF. The DNA of the CDR3 is TGTGCCAGCAGTTTCTGGAGGGGTACTGAAGCTTTCTTT.

CDR3 in DNA: TGCGCCAGCAGCTTGGGTAGCGGGGTAGAGACCCAGTACTTC. It specifies CASSLGSGVETQYF. V gene TRBV5-1 combines with J gene TRBJ2-5; 8 positions match TRBD2. The CDR3 is 14 amino acids. Germline CDR1 SGHRS, CDR2 YFSETQ. The V and J ends lost 0 bases and 4 bases, in that order; junction bases with no gene match: 2.

CDR3 sequence reads: CAWSDGTLQETQYF. The DNA of the CDR3 is TGTGCCTGGAGTGACGGGACACTCCAAGAGACCCAGTACTTC. The chain uses TRBV30 and TRBJ2-5, with D maybe TRBD1 (6 bases). The germline V gene has CDR1 GTSNPN and CDR2 SVGIG (reference sequence). The CDR3 totals 14 residues. V was clipped by 1 base and J by 1 base, with 10 bases between them.

V and J are TRBV7-9 and TRBJ2-5; possibly TRBD1 or TRBD2 for D (5 bases each). The V and J ends lost 5 bases and 7 bases respectively, with 32 bases between them. Germline V gene lookup returns CDR1 SEHNR and CDR2 FQNEAQ (reference sequence). CDR3 length: 19 amino acids. The CDR3 DNA is TGTGCCAGCAGCCCACCTGGCGCAGGGACCCGCTACACTGTGGGGACCCAGTACTTC. Residues: CASSPPGAGTRYTVGTQYF.

The rearrangement uses TRBV30 and TRBJ2-1; D is unresolved. The CDR3 extends over 11 amino acids. Germline lookup yields CDR1 GTSNPN and CDR2 SVGIG (reference sequence). V was trimmed by 1 base and J by 9 bases, leaving 7 bases between them. The CDR3 is CAWSGSGEQFF. The CDR3 region has the DNA TGTGCCTGGAGTGGGTCCGGTGAGCAGTTCTTC.

This clone has a handful of counts. CDR3 residues: CASSQDQGNYGYTF. CDR3 sequence (DNA): TGTGCCAGCAGCCAAGACCAAGGGAACTATGGCTACACCTTC. The V and J genes are TRBV14 and TRBJ1-2; no reliable D call. The V end lost 0 bases, the J end lost 2 bases, and 7 bases lay between the germline ends. This CDR3 is built from 14 residues. Germline V gene data show CDR1 as SGHDN and CDR2 as FVKESK.

This chain links TRBV9 with TRBJ1-6; D call uncertain. The CDR3 contains 16 residues. Deletions cut 0 bases from V and 4 bases from J, with 11 bases between. Germline assignment: CDR1 SGDLS and CDR2 YYNGEE. CDR3 in amino acids: CASSVAPQQYNSPLHF. CDR3 in DNA: TGTGCCAGCAGCGTAGCTCCTCAGCAATATAATTCACCCCTCCACTTT. Full variable domain (remainder filled in from reference TRBV9 and TRBJ1-6): DSGVTQTPKHLITATGQRVTLRCSPRSGDLSVYWYQQSLDQGLQFLIQYYNGEERAKGNILERFSAQQFPDLHSELNLSSLELGDSALYFCASSVAPQQYNSPLHFGNGTRLTVT.

As for this clone: Within the sample, other DNA sequences also encode this same CDR3. The chain carries TRBV5-1 and TRBJ1-1; D not certain. Germline V gene data show CDR1 as SGHRS and CDR2 as YFSETQ. Trimming shortened V by 2 bases and J by 2 bases, and 7 bases separated the two germline ends. The CDR3 has 13 residues. CDR3 bases: TGCGCCAGCAGCTTTTCCCAAAACACTGAAGCTTTCTTT. Amino acids: CASSFSQNTEAFF.

This clone was observed a handful of times. This sequence joins TRBV30 and TRBJ1-5; maybe TRBD1 (5 bases). V was trimmed by 8 bases and J by 8 bases, leaving 19 bases between them. There are 13 residues in the CDR3. CDR1 is GTSNPN and CDR2 is SVGIG in the germline V gene (reference sequence). DNA of the CDR3: TGTGCCAGTAACCGGGCCCCGGGGGAGCCCCAGCATTTT. Translating gives CASNRAPGEPQHF.

The rearrangement links TRBV7-2 to TRBJ2-1; D may match TRBD1 or TRBD2 (5 bases each). CDR1 and CDR2 (germline): SGHTA, FQGNSA. This CDR3 is built from 13 residues. Trimming removed 3 bases at V and 2 bases at J, with 5 bases between. The CDR3 DNA sequence: TGTGCCAGCAGCTTGGGGGCCTACAATGAGCAGTTCTTC. Its protein is CASSLGAYNEQFF. Using reference TRBV7-2 and TRBJ2-1 for the parts outside the CDR3, the full variable domain is GAGVSQSPSNKVTEKGKDVELRCDPISGHTALYWYRQSLGQGLEFLIYFQGNSAPDKSGLPSDRFSAERTGGSVSTLTIQRTQQEDSAVYLCASSLGAYNEQFFGPGTRLTVL.

This chain uses TRBV28 with TRBJ1-2, with D unclear. V lost 5 bases to trimming and J lost 0 bases, with 4 bases between them. The CDR3 totals 12 residues. CDR1 is MDHEN, CDR2 SYDVKM, per germline. CDR3 coding DNA: TGTGCCAGCAGTCAGACTAACTATGGCTACACCTTC. The encoded protein is CASSQTNYGYTF.

This chain connects TRBV30 to TRBJ1-5; 8 bases are shared with TRBD1. V was clipped by 3 bases and J by 8 bases; unmatched bases: 9. Germline V gives CDR1 GTSNPN, CDR2 SVGIG (reference sequence). The CDR3 extends over 14 amino acids. CDR3 amino acids: CAWRGDRGEEPQHF. In nucleotides, the CDR3 is TGTGCCTGGAGGGGTGACAGGGGAGAGGAGCCCCAGCATTTT.

V gene TRBV4-3 combines with J gene TRBJ2-7; perhaps TRBD2 as D (6 bases). The germline V and J ends were trimmed by 0 bases and 4 bases, with 22 bases remaining between them. Germline-derived CDR1 and CDR2 are LGHNA and YSLEER. This CDR3 comprises 18 residues. DNA for the CDR3: TGCGCCAGCAGCCAAGAGAAGGCGGCGGGGATCGGGTGGTACGAGCAGTACTTC. This sequence encodes CASSQEKAAGIGWYEQYF.

The chain carries TRBV11-2 and TRBJ2-7; 7 nucleotides agree with TRBD1. After removal of 2 bases from V and 3 bases from J, the junction contained 4 bases not matched to a gene. This CDR3 is 14 amino acids long. Germline V lookup: CDR1 SGHAT, CDR2 FQNNGV. CDR3 DNA: TGTGCCAGCAGCTTACGAGGGACAGACTACGAGCAGTACTTC. It specifies CASSLRGTDYEQYF.

The chain carries TRBV4-1 and TRBJ2-2; D possibly matches TRBD1 or TRBD2 (6 bases each). This CDR3 is built from 16 residues. In germline, CDR1 is MGHRA, CDR2 YSYEKL. Trimming left V 1 base short and J 6 bases short, with 15 bases between. The CDR3 DNA is TGCGCCAGCAGCCAAGCTCCCCGAAGGGGGGCCGGGGAGCTGTTTTTT. Its protein is CASSQAPRRGAGELFF.

The chain is built from TRBV4-2 and TRBJ1-2, with D perhaps matching TRBD1 (5 bases). The ends were cut back, 0 bases at V and 1 base at J, with 9 bases in the middle. The CDR3 loop spans 15 amino acids. The germline V gene has CDR1 LGHNA and CDR2 YNFKEQ. CDR3 amino acids: CASSQDPDSNYGYTF. In DNA, the CDR3 is TGTGCCAGCAGCCAAGATCCCGACAGTAACTATGGCTACACCTTC.

This clone was seen a handful of times. The genes are TRBV14 and TRBJ2-7; D uncertain. The CDR3 extends over 13 amino acids. The germline CDR1 and CDR2 sequences are SGHDN and FVKESK. V lost 1 base and J 3 bases, leaving 7 bases between the germline ends. Written as DNA, the CDR3 is TGTGCCAGCAGCCAAGGGACCGGCTACGAGCAGTACTTC. It encodes CASSQGTGYEQYF.

This clone showed up just a few times. The rearrangement links TRBV19 to TRBJ1-1; D is unresolved. V was trimmed by 7 bases and J by 0 bases, leaving 15 bases between them. CDR1 and CDR2 (germline): LNHDA, SQIVND (reference sequence). The CDR3 contains 15 residues. CDR3 bases: TGTGCCAGTATGGGGAGAGGATTCATGAACACTGAAGCTTTCTTT. It specifies CASMGRGFMNTEAFF.